This entry concerns a single TCR beta chain. The antigen is unknown. Deletions cut 1 base from V and 3 bases from J, with 13 bases between. The CDR3 consists of 16 residues. CDR1 and CDR2 from the germline V gene are LGHNA and YNFKEQ. The sample originates from a study of shared clonotypes between healthy human individuals. At the level of the study: The cohort had a couple of women and three men, ages 18 to 49. The study's findings and limits: Sample collection involved blood only; tissue repertoires are likely different.

The unsorted PBMC sample used ten immunoSEQ deep assay plates. The data were produced by immunoSEQ multiplex PCR, yet TCRdb's version contains in-frame clones alone and is incomplete. This table has approximately 470,000 clones, 70% to 80% appearing once. The V and J genes are TRBV4-2 and TRBJ1-5; D remains ambiguous. What was sequenced was PBMCs. This clonotype originated in a woman in her 40s in good health. Some clones in this sample may be carry-over from other donors' samples. CDR3 in amino acids: CASSQGVETYNQPQHF. CDR3 bases: TGTGCCAGCAGCCAAGGGGTAGAGACGTACAATCAGCCCCAGCATTTT.